One and the same sample provided the 13 T cell receptor beta chains below, sequenced in a study of beta chain features in type 1 diabetes. Expressed TCRB transcripts were sequenced because the entire RNA isolate underwent reverse transcription. TCRdb's copy holds only in-frame clones and misses some; the assay was immunoSEQ multiplex PCR. This sample has hundreds of thousands of clones, with less than 20% found just once. The material sequenced was naive CD4+ T cells from blood. The receptor set was obtained from a man aged 18 to 30 in good health.

This clone has only a few counts. The chain combines TRBV7-2 with TRBJ2-3; weak D call: TRBD2 (5 bases). The CDR3 has 14 residues. The germline CDR1 and CDR2 sequences are SGHTA and FQGNSA. V dropped 5 bases and J dropped 1 base, with 10 bases sitting between them. DNA of the CDR3: TGTGCCAGCAGCCCCTCAGCGGGCACAGATACGCAGTATTTT. This codes for CASSPSAGTDTQYF.

The rearrangement links TRBV7-2 to TRBJ2-1; no clear D. The CDR3 totals 14 residues. With 0 bases removed from V and 4 bases from J, the gap between germline ends came to 7 bases. Per germline, CDR1 SGHTA and CDR2 FQGNSA. The CDR3 protein is CASSLAVRYNEQFF. CDR3 nucleotides: TGTGCCAGCAGCTTAGCGGTCCGATACAATGAGCAGTTCTTC. The variable domain in full, with the rest retrieved from reference TRBV7-2 and TRBJ2-1, is GAGVSQSPSNKVTEKGKDVELRCDPISGHTALYWYRQSLGQGLEFLIYFQGNSAPDKSGLPSDRFSAERTGGSVSTLTIQRTQQEDSAVYLCASSLAVRYNEQFFGPGTRLTVL.

This sequence joins TRBV6-5 and TRBJ1-4, with D perhaps matching TRBD1 (5 bases). V was trimmed by 7 bases and J by 0 bases, leaving 12 bases between them. Germline CDR1 reads MNHEY; CDR2 reads SVGAGI. This CDR3 has 15 amino acids. The CDR3 bases are TGTGCCAGCACCTCCAGGGATGCAACTAATGAAAAACTGTTTTTT. It translates to CASTSRDATNEKLFF.

This clone has just a few counts. The rearrangement joins TRBV7-2 to TRBJ2-7, with unresolved D. This CDR3 is built from 12 residues. Germline lookup yields CDR1 SGHTA and CDR2 FQGNSA. The ends were cut back, 5 bases at V and 12 bases at J, with 17 bases in the middle. The CDR3 nucleotides read TGTGCCAGCAGCCGTACCGGGTCAGGTCCGTACTTC. It specifies CASSRTGSGPYF.

This clone was picked up a small number of times. The chain joins TRBV5-6 to TRBJ2-1; D perhaps matches TRBD1 (6 bases). This CDR3 contains 14 residues. V dropped 1 base and J dropped 9 bases, with 14 bases sitting between them. CDR1 is SGHDT and CDR2 is YYEEEE in the germline V gene. The CDR3 protein is CASSLYMGAGEQFF. In DNA form, the CDR3 reads TGTGCCAGCAGCTTGTATATGGGGGCAGGTGAGCAGTTCTTC.

This clone was found a few times. The gene calls are TRBV2 and TRBJ2-7; 8 bases agree with TRBD2. The V gene's germline CDR1 is SNHLY and CDR2 FYNNEI. The trim removed 4 bases at V and 0 bases at J, leaving 5 bases unmatched. The length of the CDR3 is 15 residues. The CDR3 DNA reads TGTGCCAGCAGTGGCCGGCTAGCGGGCTCCTACGAGCAGTACTTC. It translates to CASSGRLAGSYEQYF.

This clone came up a few times. V usage is TRBV9 and J usage is TRBJ2-1; 8 positions match TRBD1. Germline V gives CDR1 SGDLS, CDR2 YYNGEE. The CDR3 runs 18 residues. Trimming at V came to 4 bases and at J to 5 bases, leaving 17 bases not matched to a gene. The CDR3 is CASSPRTGPGGGHNEQFF. The DNA for the CDR3 is TGTGCCAGCAGCCCACGGACAGGGCCCGGAGGGGGACACAATGAGCAGTTCTTC.

This clone has only a few counts. The chain is built from TRBV28 and TRBJ2-1; 9 bases agree with TRBD2. Germline V CDR1 and CDR2: MDHEN, SYDVKM. The CDR3 contains 15 residues. Trimming cost V 6 bases and J 2 bases; bases outside gene matches: 5. CDR3 in amino acids: CASRGSSGAYNEQFF. The CDR3 DNA sequence: TGTGCCAGCAGGGGGTCTAGCGGGGCCTACAATGAGCAGTTCTTC.

The genes are TRBV25-1 and TRBJ1-2; the D is unclear. Between the trimmed V and J ends, which lost 3 bases and 8 bases, there was a span of 13 bases. The CDR3 runs to 13 residues. Germline V CDR1 and CDR2: MGHDK, SYGVNS. CDR3 residues: CASSDSVVKGYTF. The DNA of the CDR3 is TGTGCCAGCAGTGACTCCGTGGTTAAGGGCTACACCTTC.

This clone was seen a single time. The chain couples TRBV11-3 to TRBJ2-2, with a weak D call TRBD1 (5 bases). This CDR3 spans 14 amino acids. CDR1 is SGHNT and CDR2 is YENEEA in the germline V gene. V was pared by 3 bases and J by 3 bases, with 8 bases between. The CDR3: CASSFDRYTGELFF. The CDR3 DNA reads TGTGCCAGCAGCTTCGACAGATACACCGGGGAGCTGTTTTTT.

The chain joins TRBV5-4 to TRBJ2-2; D gene ambiguous. Germline V gene lookup returns CDR1 SGHNT and CDR2 YYREEE (reference sequence). V was pared by 4 bases and J by 6 bases, with 13 bases between. The CDR3 loop spans 14 amino acids. CDR3 DNA: TGTGCCAGCAGCGGACGGCAATATGCCGGGGAGCTGTTTTTT. This sequence encodes CASSGRQYAGELFF.

This clone came up a few times. The chain uses TRBV10-3 and TRBJ2-1, with TRBD2 identical over 9 bases. Germline assignment: CDR1 ENHRY and CDR2 SYGVKD. The CDR3 totals 14 residues. V trimming: 6 bases; J trimming: 2 bases; junction bases outside the gene matches: 2. CDR3 sequence (DNA): TGTGCCATCAGGGGGACTAGCACCTACAATGAGCAGTTCTTC. Encoded protein: CAIRGTSTYNEQFF.

This chain uses TRBV27 with TRBJ1-3; 8 bases line up with TRBD1. V was clipped by 1 base and J by 8 bases; unmatched bases: 7. The CDR3 has 15 residues. From germline, CDR1 is MNHEY and CDR2 SMNVEV (reference sequence). CDR3 DNA sequence: TGTGCCAGCAGTTTATACGGGACAGGAGGGGACACCATATATTTT. Translating gives CASSLYGTGGDTIYF.